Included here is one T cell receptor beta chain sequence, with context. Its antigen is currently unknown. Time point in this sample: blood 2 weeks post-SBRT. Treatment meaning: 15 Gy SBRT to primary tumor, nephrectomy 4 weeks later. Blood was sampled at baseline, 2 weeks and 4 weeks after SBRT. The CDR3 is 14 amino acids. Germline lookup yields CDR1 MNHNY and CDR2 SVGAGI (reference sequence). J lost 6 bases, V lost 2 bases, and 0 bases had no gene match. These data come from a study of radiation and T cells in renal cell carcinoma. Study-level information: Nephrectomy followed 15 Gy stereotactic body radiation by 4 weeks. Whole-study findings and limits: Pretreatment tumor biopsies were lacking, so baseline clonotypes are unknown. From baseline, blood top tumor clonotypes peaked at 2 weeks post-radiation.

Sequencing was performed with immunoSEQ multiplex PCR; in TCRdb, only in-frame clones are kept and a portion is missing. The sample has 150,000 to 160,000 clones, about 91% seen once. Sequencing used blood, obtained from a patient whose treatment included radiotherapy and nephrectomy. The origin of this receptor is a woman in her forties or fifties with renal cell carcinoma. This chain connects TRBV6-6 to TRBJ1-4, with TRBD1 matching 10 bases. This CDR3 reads CASSYGQGDEKLFF. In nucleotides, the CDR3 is TGTGCCAGCAGTTACGGACAGGGGGATGAAAAACTGTTTTTT.